These 9 T cell receptor beta chains were sequenced from one sample in a study of neoadjuvant anti-PD-1 for oral cavity cancer. The method was immunoSEQ multiplex PCR; TCRdb's version includes in-frame clones alone and lacks a portion of them. The data contain 14,000 or so clones, 75% of them seen just once; the ten biggest clones take up under 2.5%. Time point meaning: after neoadjuvant nivolumab, at surgical resection. The material sequenced was PBMCs, taken after nivolumab (anti-PD-1) treatment. These receptors originate from a person between 40 and 80 years old with oral cavity squamous cell carcinoma.

The V call is TRBV7-9, the J call TRBJ1-3, with 10 bases that match TRBD1. In germline, CDR1 is SEHNR, CDR2 FQNEAQ (reference sequence). The CDR3 extends over 16 amino acids. V lost 4 bases, J lost 4 bases, and 7 bases stayed unmatched. The CDR3 DNA is TGTGCCAGCAGCTCCGGGACAGGGGCGAGGGGAAACACCATATATTTT. Translation gives CASSSGTGARGNTIYF.

This clone was seen just once. The chain links TRBV5-1 to TRBJ2-1, with 9 bases aligning to TRBD2. Germline V gene data show CDR1 as SGHRS and CDR2 as YFSETQ. This CDR3 contains 16 residues. The V gene end was trimmed by 4 bases and the J gene end by 3 bases; junction bases not matched to a gene: 8. Here the CDR3 reads CASSRRGLASYNEQFF. Written as DNA, the CDR3 is TGCGCCAGCAGCCGCAGGGGACTAGCCAGCTACAATGAGCAGTTCTTC.

The rearrangement links TRBV28 to TRBJ2-1; 11 bases fit TRBD2. The CDR3 sequence is 16 residues long. In germline, CDR1 is MDHEN, CDR2 SYDVKM. Trimming at V came to 5 bases and at J to 6 bases, leaving 9 bases not matched to a gene. Here the CDR3 DNA reads TGTGCCAGCAGTCCCCCCCTAGCGGGAGGAATCAATGAGCAGTTCTTC. This encodes CASSPPLAGGINEQFF.

As regards this clone: The junction does not match germline at one end; this may be a read error. The chain uses TRBV6-5 and TRBJ2-7; 8 nucleotides line up with TRBD2. Germline V gene sequence: CDR1 MNHEY, CDR2 SVGAGI. The CDR3 is made up of 16 amino acids. The CDR3 is CASCYTGTSNAYEQYF. CDR3 coding DNA: TGTGCCAGCTGTTACACCGGGACTAGTAATGCCTACGAGCAGTACTTC.

The chain carries TRBV30 and TRBJ2-3; D might be TRBD1 or TRBD2, each matching 6 bases. This CDR3 comprises 15 residues. Trimming shortened V by 0 bases and J by 0 bases, and 10 bases separated the two germline ends. CDR1 and CDR2 from the germline V gene are GTSNPN and SVGIG (reference sequence). The CDR3 DNA reads as TGTGCCTGGAGTGTTTCGGGGGCCAGCACAGATACGCAGTATTTT. This encodes CAWSVSGASTDTQYF.

CDR3 DNA sequence: TGTGCCAGCAAAAGGGCGGCCGGGGCCAACGTCCTGACTTTC. It specifies CASKRAAGANVLTF. V and J are TRBV2 and TRBJ2-6, with D hard to call. Germline CDR1 and CDR2: SNHLY and FYNNEI. The CDR3 length is 14 residues. Deletions cut 7 bases from V and 4 bases from J, with 11 bases between.

V is TRBV5-6 and J is TRBJ2-2; D gene ambiguous. V was shortened by 2 bases and J by 4 bases, with 9 bases between the two germline ends. The CDR3 extends over 14 amino acids. Germline loops: CDR1 SGHDT, CDR2 YYEEEE. CDR3 DNA sequence: TGTGCCAGCAGCTTTGAGGAGTCCACCGGGGAGCTGTTTTTT. Its translation is CASSFEESTGELFF.

The chain uses TRBV9 and TRBJ1-2, with D hard to call. Trimming removed 4 bases from V and 2 bases from J, with 9 bases in between. Germline V CDR1 and CDR2: SGDLS, YYNGEE. The CDR3 has 13 residues. CDR3 protein: CASSPTANYGYTF. Written as DNA, the CDR3 is TGTGCCAGCAGCCCGACCGCCAACTATGGCTACACCTTC.

The rearrangement uses TRBV7-9 and TRBJ1-1, with a tentative D call TRBD1 (5 bases). Germline CDR1 SEHNR, CDR2 FQNEAQ (reference sequence). CDR3 length: 14 residues. The V end was cut by 1 base, the J end by 1 base, with 7 bases between. The chain's CDR3 is CASSLVRGNTEAFF. The CDR3, as DNA: TGTGCCAGCAGCTTAGTGAGGGGGAACACTGAAGCTTTCTTT.